This T cell receptor beta chain originates from a study of blood T cells in healthy people across ages. Findings and caveats of the study: Investigators viewed diversity estimates from one million T cells as underestimates, the study reported.

To note about this clonotype: Its target is not known.

A second about 7 to 11 cycle PCR used barcoded and J-beta primers. Via MiXCR, TCRdb re-called the 5' RACE reads, giving one row per CDR3 protein. The repertoire includes hundreds of thousands of distinct CDR3 sequences, less than 80% of them detected once, and roughly 26% sits in the top ten. Per the germline V gene, CDR1 is SGHRS and CDR2 is YFSETQ. The CDR3 contains 15 residues. With 0 bases clipped from V and 5 bases from J, the junction kept 5 bases outside the gene matches. The sequence was collected from a man in his thirties or forties in good health. This rearrangement joins TRBV5-1 to TRBJ2-5, with 9 nucleotides matching TRBD1. Sequencing was performed on blood. In DNA form, the CDR3 reads TGCGCCAGCAGCTTGGTTGGGGACAGGGTGGAGACCCAGTACTTC. Protein sequence: CASSLVGDRVETQYF.